This T cell receptor (beta chain) originates from a study of blood T cell repertoires in COVID-19 (dated by TCRdb to 2020 to 2021). Context from the whole study: Samples covering the acute and convalescent phases of COVID-19 were provided by collaborators in the United States, Italy and Spain. The material from the prospective study consisted of cDNA or gDNA derived from T cells, B-cell-depleted T cells, or PBMCs. Subjects who had been exposed to COVID-19, were actively infected with it, or had recovered from it provided the deeply sampled blood TCRbeta repertoires that made up the dataset. The repertoires were released in a freely available public database meant as a resource for research on the immune response to SARS-CoV-2. The samples were drawn from the first 160 participants of the ongoing ImmuneRACE study and from roughly 1,300 subjects provided by 6 global collaborators. Nearly every sample came with metadata listing a de-identified subject ID, COVID-19 status, age in years and sex. Where available, HLA class I and class II types were obtained from metadata supplied by the sample provider rather than from assay-based typing.

CDR1 and CDR2, looked up from the germline V gene, are MNHNS and SASEGT. CDR3 length: 14 amino acids, cysteine to phenylalanine. Just the 42-base CDR3 DNA is kept, in frame starting at base 1. The V and J ends are trimmed by 3 bases and 4 bases, leaving 12 bases between them. Beyond this particular receptor, the publication reports: The quantity of clinical and demographic metadata differed by source and by participant and was supplied without curation.

The immunoSEQ Assay, a bias-controlled multiplex PCR, was used to amplify TCRbeta CDR3 regions from genomic DNA. Concerning the study's data processing: Nucleated cell counts per sample were estimated from amplification of reference gene primers within the assay. Sequence reads were collapsed and filtered to measure the absolute abundance of every unique TCRbeta CDR3 rearrangement. For each sample, productive Simpson clonality was calculated as the square root of Simpson's diversity index over productive rearrangements. The table was pulled from immuneACCESS by TCRdb, which kept in-frame rearrangements only. Such tables lose some clones; where checked, under half of the loss comes from unresolved V genes, and the rest has no known cause. V and J calls and clone size are those listed in that table; D and trimming were worked out from the DNA. This sample gives approximately 150,000 clones in total; about 76% of them show up just once. 8.2% of the sample comes from the top ten.

The collaborating institutions used their own protocols to collect whole blood in K2EDTA tubes. For TCRbeta analysis, collaborators shipped samples as frozen whole blood, isolated PBMCs, or DNA extracted from either of those sample types. Notes on this clone: This receptor's antigen is unknown. No base quality information exists; no much larger clone differs at one position.

Recombination joined TRBV6-1 with TRBJ1-2; tentative D gene TRBD1, with 6 bases matching. This receptor was identified in a human donor in a cohort sampled during active COVID-19. The sequencing sample was made of peripheral blood. The CDR3 reads CASSDGQPPYGYTF. In nucleotides, the sequence is TGTGCCAGCAGTGACGGACAGCCACCCTATGGCTACACCTTC.